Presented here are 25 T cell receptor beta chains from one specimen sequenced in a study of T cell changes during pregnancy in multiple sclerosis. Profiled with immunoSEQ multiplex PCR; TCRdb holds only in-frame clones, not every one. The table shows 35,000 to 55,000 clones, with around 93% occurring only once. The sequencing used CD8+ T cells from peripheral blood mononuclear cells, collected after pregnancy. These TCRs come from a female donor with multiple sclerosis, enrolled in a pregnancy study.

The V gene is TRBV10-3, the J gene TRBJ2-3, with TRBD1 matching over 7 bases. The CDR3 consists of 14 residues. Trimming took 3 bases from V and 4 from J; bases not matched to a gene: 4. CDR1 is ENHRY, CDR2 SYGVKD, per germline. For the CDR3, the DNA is TGTGCCATCAGTGAATTGGACAGGTCAGATACGCAGTATTTT. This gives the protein CAISELDRSDTQYF.

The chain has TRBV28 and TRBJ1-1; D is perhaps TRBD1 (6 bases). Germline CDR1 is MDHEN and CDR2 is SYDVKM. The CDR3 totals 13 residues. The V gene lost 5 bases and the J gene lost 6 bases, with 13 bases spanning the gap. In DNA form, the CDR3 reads TGTGCCAGCAGTGCAGGGGAGGGTCCTGAAGCTTTCTTT. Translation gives CASSAGEGPEAFF.

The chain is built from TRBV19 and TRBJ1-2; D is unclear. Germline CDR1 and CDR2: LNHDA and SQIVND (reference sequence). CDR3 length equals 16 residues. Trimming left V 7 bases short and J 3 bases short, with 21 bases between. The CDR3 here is CASTSPASLNYYGYTF. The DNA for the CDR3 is TGTGCCAGTACCTCCCCCGCGAGTCTAAACTACTATGGCTACACCTTC.

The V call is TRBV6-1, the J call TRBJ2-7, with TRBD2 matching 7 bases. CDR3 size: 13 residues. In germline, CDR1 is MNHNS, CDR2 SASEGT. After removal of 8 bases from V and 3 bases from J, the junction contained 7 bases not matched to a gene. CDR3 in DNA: TGTGCCAGCGATCGGGAGGTCCTCTACGAGCAGTACTTC. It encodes CASDREVLYEQYF.

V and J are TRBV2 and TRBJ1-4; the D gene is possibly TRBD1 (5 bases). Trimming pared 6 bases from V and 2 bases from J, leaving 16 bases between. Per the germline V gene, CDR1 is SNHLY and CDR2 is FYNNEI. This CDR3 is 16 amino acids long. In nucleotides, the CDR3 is TGTGCCAGCAGGGGGGTGGAGGGAGCGACTAATGAAAAACTGTTTTTT. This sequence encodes CASRGVEGATNEKLFF.

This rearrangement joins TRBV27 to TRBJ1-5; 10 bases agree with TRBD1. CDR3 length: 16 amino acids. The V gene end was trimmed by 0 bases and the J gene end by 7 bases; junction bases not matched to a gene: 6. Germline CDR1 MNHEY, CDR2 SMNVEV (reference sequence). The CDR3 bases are TGTGCCAGCAGTTTATCGGGGACAGGGGTGAAGCAGCCCCAGCATTTT. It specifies CASSLSGTGVKQPQHF.

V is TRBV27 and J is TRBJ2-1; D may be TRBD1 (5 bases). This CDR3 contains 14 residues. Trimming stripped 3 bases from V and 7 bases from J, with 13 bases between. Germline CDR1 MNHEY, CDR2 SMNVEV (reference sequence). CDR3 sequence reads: CASSFGQPGNEQFF. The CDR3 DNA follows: TGTGCCAGCAGTTTTGGACAACCAGGAAATGAGCAGTTCTTC.

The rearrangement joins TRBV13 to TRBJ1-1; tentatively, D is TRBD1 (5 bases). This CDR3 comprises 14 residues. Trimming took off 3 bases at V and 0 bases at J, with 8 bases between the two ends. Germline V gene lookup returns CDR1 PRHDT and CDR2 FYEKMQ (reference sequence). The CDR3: CASSFREMNTEAFF. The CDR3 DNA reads TGTGCCAGCAGCTTCAGGGAAATGAACACTGAAGCTTTCTTT. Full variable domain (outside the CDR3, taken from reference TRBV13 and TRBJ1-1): AAGVIQSPRHLIKEKRETATLKCYPIPRHDTVYWYQQGPGQDPQFLISFYEKMQSDKGSIPDRFSAQQFSDYHSELNMSSLELGDSALYFCASSFREMNTEAFFGQGTRLTVV.

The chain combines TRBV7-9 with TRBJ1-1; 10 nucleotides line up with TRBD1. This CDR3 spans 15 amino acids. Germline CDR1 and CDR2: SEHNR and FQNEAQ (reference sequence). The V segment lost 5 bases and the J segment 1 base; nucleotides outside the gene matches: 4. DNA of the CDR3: TGTGCCAGCAGCCTAAGGACAGGGGGGAACACTGAAGCTTTCTTT. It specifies CASSLRTGGNTEAFF.

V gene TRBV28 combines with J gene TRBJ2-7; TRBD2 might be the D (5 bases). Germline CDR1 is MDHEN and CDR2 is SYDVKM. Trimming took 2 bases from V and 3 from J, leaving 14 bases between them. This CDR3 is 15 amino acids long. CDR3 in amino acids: CASSLTGGGLYEQYF. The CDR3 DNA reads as TGTGCCAGCAGTTTAACCGGCGGAGGCCTCTACGAGCAGTACTTC.

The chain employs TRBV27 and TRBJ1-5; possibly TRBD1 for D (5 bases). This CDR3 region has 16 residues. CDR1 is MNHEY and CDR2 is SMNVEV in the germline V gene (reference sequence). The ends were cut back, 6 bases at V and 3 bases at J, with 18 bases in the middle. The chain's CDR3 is CASSPSGWLHNQPQHF. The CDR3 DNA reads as TGTGCCAGCAGCCCTTCAGGGTGGCTGCACAATCAGCCCCAGCATTTT.

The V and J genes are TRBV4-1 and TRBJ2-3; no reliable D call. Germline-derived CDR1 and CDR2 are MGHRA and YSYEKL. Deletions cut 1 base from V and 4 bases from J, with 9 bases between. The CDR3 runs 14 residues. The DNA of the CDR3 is TGCGCCAGCAGCCAAGCCCACGTAGCAGATACGCAGTATTTT. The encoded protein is CASSQAHVADTQYF.

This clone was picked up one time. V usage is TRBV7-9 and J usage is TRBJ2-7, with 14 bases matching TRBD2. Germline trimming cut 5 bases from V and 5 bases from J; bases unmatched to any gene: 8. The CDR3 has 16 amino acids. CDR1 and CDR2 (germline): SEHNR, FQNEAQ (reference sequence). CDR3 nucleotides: TGTGCCAGCAGCCCACGACTAGCGGGAGGGATCCACGAGCAGTACTTC. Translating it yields CASSPRLAGGIHEQYF.

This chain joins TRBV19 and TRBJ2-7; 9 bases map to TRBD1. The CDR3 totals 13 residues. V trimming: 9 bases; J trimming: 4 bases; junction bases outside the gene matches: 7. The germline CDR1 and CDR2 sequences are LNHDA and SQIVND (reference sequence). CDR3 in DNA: TGTGCCAGCAGAGACAGGGGGGCATACGAGCAGTACTTC. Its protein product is CASRDRGAYEQYF.

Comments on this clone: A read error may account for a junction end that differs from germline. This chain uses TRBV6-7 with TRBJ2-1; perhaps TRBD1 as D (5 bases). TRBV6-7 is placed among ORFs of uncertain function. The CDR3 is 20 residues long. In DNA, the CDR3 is TGTGCCGGCCACACAGGTCCAGAGGATTGGGGCAGGTACTCCAACAATGAGCAGTTCTTC. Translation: CAGHTGPEDWGRYSNNEQFF.

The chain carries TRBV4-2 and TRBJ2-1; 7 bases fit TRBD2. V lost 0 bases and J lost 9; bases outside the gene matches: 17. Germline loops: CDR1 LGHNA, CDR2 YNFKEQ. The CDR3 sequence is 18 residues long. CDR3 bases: TGTGCCAGCAGCCAAGACCCTTCGGGGGAGGGCTCTTCGGGTGAGCAGTTCTTC. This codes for CASSQDPSGEGSSGEQFF.

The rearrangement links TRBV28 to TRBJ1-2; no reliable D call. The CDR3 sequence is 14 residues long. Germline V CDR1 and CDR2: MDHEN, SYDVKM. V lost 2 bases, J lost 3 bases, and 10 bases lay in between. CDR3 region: CASSLVAADYGYTF. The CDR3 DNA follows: TGTGCCAGCAGTTTAGTGGCGGCGGACTATGGCTACACCTTC.

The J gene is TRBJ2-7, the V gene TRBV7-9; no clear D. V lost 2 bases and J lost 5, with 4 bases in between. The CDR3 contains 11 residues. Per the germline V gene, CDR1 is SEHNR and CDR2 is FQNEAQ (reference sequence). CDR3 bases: TGTGCCAGCAGCTTATCGGACGAGCAGTACTTC. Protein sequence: CASSLSDEQYF.

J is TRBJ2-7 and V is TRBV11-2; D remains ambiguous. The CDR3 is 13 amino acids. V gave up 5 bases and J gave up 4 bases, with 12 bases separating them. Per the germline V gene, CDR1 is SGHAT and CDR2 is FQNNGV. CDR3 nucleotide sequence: TGTGCCAGCAGCCCAGAGTACAGTTACGAGCAGTACTTC. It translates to CASSPEYSYEQYF.

DNA of the CDR3: TGTGCCAGCTCGCAGGCGGCAGGGGTGGAAGAGACCCAGTACTTC. It encodes CASSQAAGVEETQYF. J is TRBJ2-5 and V is TRBV7-9, with a possible D match to TRBD1 (6 bases). This CDR3 comprises 15 residues. V gave up 8 bases and J gave up 3 bases, with 19 bases separating them. Per germline, CDR1 SEHNR and CDR2 FQNEAQ (reference sequence).

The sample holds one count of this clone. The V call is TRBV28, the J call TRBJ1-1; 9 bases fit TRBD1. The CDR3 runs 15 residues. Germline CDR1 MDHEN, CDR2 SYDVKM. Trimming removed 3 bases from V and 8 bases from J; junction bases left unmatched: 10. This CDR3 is CASSFGTGRIGEAFF. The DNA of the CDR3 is TGTGCCAGCAGTTTTGGGACAGGGAGAATAGGGGAAGCTTTCTTT. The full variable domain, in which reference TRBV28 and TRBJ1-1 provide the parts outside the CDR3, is DVKVTQSSRYLVKRTGEKVFLECVQDMDHENMFWYRQDPGLGLRLIYFSYDVKMKEKGDIPEGYSVSREKKERFSLILESASTNQTSMYLCASSFGTGRIGEAFFGQGTRLTVV.

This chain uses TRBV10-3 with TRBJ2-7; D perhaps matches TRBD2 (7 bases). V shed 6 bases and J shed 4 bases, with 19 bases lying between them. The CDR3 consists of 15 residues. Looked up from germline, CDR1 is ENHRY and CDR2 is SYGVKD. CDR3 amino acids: CAIRPEGGIGYEQYF. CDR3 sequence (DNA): TGTGCCATCAGACCCGAGGGGGGGATAGGATACGAGCAGTACTTC.

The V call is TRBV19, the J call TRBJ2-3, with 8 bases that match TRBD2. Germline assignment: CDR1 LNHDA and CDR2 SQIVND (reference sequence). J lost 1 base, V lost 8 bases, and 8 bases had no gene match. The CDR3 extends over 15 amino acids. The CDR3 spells CASDPGTSGTDTQYF. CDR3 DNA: TGTGCCAGTGACCCCGGGACTAGTGGCACAGATACGCAGTATTTT.

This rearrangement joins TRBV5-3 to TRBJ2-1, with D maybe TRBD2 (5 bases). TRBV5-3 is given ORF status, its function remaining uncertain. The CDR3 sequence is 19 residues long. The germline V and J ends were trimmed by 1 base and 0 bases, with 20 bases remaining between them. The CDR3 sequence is CARSLRGFRCPSSYNEQFF. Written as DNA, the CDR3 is TGTGCCAGAAGCTTGCGGGGATTTAGGTGTCCCAGCTCCTACAATGAGCAGTTCTTC.

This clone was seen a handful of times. Here the CDR3 DNA reads TGCGCCAGCAGCTTGTGGGGGGGGACGGAGGAAGCTTTCTTT. Its translation is CASSLWGGTEEAFF. This chain connects TRBV5-1 to TRBJ1-1, with a tentative D call TRBD1 (5 bases). With 1 base removed from V and 8 bases from J, the gap between germline ends came to 15 bases. The CDR3 has 14 residues. The V gene's germline CDR1 is SGHRS and CDR2 YFSETQ.